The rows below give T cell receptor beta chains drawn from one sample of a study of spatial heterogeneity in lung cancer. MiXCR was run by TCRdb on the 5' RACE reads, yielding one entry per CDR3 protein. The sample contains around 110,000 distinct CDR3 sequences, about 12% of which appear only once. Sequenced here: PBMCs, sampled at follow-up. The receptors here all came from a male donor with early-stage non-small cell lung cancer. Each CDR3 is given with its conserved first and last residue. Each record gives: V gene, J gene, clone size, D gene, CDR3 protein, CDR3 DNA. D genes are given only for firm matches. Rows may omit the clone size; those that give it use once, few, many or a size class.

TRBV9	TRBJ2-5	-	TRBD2	CASSVAAGGPETQYF	TGTGCCAGCAGCGTAGCGGCGGGGGGGCCAGAGACCCAGTACTTC
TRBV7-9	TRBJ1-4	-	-	CASSLSSPLALLDLFF	TGTGCCAGCAGCTTATCCTCTCCCTTGGCGTTACTGGATCTGTTTTTT
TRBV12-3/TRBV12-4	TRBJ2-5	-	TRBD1	CASSLSDRRTETQYF	TGTGCCAGCAGTTTATCGGACAGGAGGACAGAGACCCAGTACTTC
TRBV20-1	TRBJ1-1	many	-	CSARGGAEAFF	TGCAGTGCTAGAGGGGGGGCTGAAGCTTTCTTT
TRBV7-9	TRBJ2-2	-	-	CASSLNLGPTGELFF	TGTGCCAGCAGCCTGAACCTAGGACCCACCGGGGAGCTGTTTTTT
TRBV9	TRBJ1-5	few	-	CASSVGTGRQPQHF	TGTGCCAGCAGCGTAGGCACAGGTAGGCAGCCCCAGCATTTT
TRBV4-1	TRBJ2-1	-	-	CASSLPTRTTYNEQFF	TGCGCCAGCAGCCTTCCGACCCGCACGACCTACAATGAGCAGTTCTTC
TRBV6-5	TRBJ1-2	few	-	CASRPGTGNYGYTF	TGTGCCAGCAGACCCGGGACGGGGAACTATGGCTACACCTTC
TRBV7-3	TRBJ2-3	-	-	CASSLRGRDATQDTQYF	TGTGCCAGCAGCTTGAGGGGCCGGGACGCAACACAGGATACGCAGTATTTT
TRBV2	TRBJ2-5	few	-	CASSAQGSRGETQYF	TGTGCCAGCAGTGCTCAGGGTTCTAGGGGAGAGACCCAGTACTTC
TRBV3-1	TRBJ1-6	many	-	CASSQAVNRANSPLHF	TGTGCCAGCAGCCAGGCAGTAAACAGGGCTAACTCACCCCTCCACTTT
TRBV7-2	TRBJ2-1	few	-	CASSLGWGANNEQFF	TGTGCCAGCAGCTTAGGGTGGGGGGCCAACAATGAGCAGTTCTTC
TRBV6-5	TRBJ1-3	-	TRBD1	CASSLGQGSNTIYF	TGTGCCAGCAGCCTGGGACAGGGTAGTAACACCATATATTTT
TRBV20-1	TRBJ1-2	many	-	CSARDPANYGYTF	TGCAGTGCTAGAGATCCAGCTAACTATGGCTACACCTTC
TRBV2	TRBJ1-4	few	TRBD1	CASSTGVGEKLFF	TGTGCCAGCTCCACAGGGGTCGGCGAAAAACTGTTTTTT
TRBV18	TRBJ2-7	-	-	CASSQGRMTYEQYF	TGTGCCAGCTCACAAGGCAGGATGACCTACGAGCAGTACTTC
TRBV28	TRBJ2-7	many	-	CASSGPRLPGTYEQYF	TGTGCCAGCAGTGGGCCGCGGCTCCCTGGGACCTACGAGCAGTACTTC
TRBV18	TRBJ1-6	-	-	CASSEAFNSPLHF	TGTGCCAGCTCAGAAGCCTTCAATTCACCCCTCCACTTT
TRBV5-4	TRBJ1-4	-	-	CAITEDQATNEKLFF	TGTGCCATCACCGAGGACCAAGCAACTAATGAAAAACTGTTTTTT
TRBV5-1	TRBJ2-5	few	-	CASSPGAPGETQYF	TGCGCCAGCAGCCCTGGGGCCCCAGGGGAGACCCAGTACTTC
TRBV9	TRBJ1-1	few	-	CASSVDRAAEAFF	TGTGCCAGCAGCGTAGACAGGGCTGCTGAAGCTTTCTTT
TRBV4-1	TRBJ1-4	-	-	CASRSLGRATNEKLFF	TGCGCCAGCAGATCCCTCGGGCGCGCAACTAATGAAAAACTGTTTTTT
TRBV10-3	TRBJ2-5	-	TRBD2	CAISDPTSGGARETQYF	TGTGCCATCAGTGATCCAACTAGCGGGGGAGCTCGGGAGACCCAGTACTTC
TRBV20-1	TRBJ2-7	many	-	CSAPRSGLSYEQYF	TGCAGTGCTCCCCGGTCAGGACTTAGCTACGAGCAGTACTTC
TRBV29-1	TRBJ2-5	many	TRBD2	CSVSGGAGETQYF	TGCAGCGTGAGCGGGGGGGCCGGTGAGACCCAGTACTTC
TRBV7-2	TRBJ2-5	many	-	CASSLAAEYQETQYF	TGTGCCAGCAGCTTAGCGGCAGAGTACCAAGAGACCCAGTACTTC
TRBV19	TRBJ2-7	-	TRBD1	CASSRGPTGGSSYEQYF	TGTGCCAGTAGTAGGGGGCCTACAGGGGGAAGCTCCTACGAGCAGTACTTC
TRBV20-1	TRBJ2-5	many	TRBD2	CSASRTSGLRETQYF	TGCAGTGCTTCCCGGACTAGCGGGCTAAGGGAGACCCAGTACTTC
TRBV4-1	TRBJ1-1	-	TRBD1	CASSLGAHRGEGAEAFF	TGCGCCAGCAGCCTGGGGGCCCACAGGGGTGAGGGGGCTGAAGCTTTCTTT
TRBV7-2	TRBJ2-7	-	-	CASSLKNQNHEQYF	TGTGCCAGCAGCCTAAAGAATCAAAACCACGAGCAGTACTTC
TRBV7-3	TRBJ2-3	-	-	CASSLTGALADTQYF	TGTGCCAGCAGCTTAACGGGCGCTCTCGCAGATACGCAGTATTTT
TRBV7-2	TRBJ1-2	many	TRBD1	CASSSDRAAGYTF	TGTGCCAGCAGCTCAGACAGGGCTGCTGGCTACACCTTC
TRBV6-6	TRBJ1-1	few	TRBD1	CASYGQGGEAFF	TGTGCCAGTTACGGACAGGGGGGTGAAGCTTTCTTT
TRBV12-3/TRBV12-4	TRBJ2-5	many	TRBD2	CASSMGISGARETQYF	TGTGCCAGCAGTATGGGGATTAGCGGGGCCAGAGAGACCCAGTACTTC
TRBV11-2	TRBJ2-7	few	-	CATQGRSGEQYF	TGTGCCACACAGGGGAGGTCGGGGGAGCAGTACTTC
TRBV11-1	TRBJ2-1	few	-	CASSLALGTNNEQFF	TGTGCCAGCAGCTTAGCGTTAGGGACCAACAATGAGCAGTTCTTC
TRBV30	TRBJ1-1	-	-	CAWSEGGMNTEAFF	TGTGCCTGGAGTGAGGGGGGGATGAACACTGAAGCTTTCTTT
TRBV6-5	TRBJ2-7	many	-	CASTRGYEQYF	TGTGCCAGCACCAGGGGATACGAGCAGTACTTC
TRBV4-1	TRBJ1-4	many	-	CASSPVDPRSEKLFF	TGCGCCAGCAGCCCCGTGGACCCGCGGTCTGAAAAACTGTTTTTT
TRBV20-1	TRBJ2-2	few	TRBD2	CSARNLAAGELFF	TGCAGTGCTAGGAATCTAGCGGCCGGGGAGCTGTTTTTT
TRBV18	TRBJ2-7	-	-	CASLQPGLAREQYF	TGTGCATCCCTTCAACCGGGGCTAGCGCGCGAGCAGTACTTC
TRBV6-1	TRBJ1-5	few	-	CASSQGVGQPQHF	TGTGCCAGCAGTCAGGGAGTGGGTCAGCCCCAGCATTTT
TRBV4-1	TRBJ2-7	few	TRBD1	CASSQVPGGAGEQYF	TGCGCCAGCAGCCAAGTCCCAGGGGGCGCGGGCGAGCAGTACTTC
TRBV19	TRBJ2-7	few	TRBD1	CASRALDRASYEQYF	TGTGCCAGTAGAGCCTTGGACAGGGCCTCCTACGAGCAGTACTTC
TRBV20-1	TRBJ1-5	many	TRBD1	CSARVEMTGDQPQHF	TGCAGTGCTAGAGTTGAAATGACAGGGGATCAGCCCCAGCATTTT
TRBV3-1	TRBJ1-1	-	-	CASSQVSEAFF	TGTGCCAGCAGCCAAGTGAGTGAAGCTTTCTTT
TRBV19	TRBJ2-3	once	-	CASSPDRSDTQYF	TGTGCCAGTAGTCCTGACAGGTCAGATACGCAGTATTTT
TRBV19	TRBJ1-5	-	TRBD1	CASSTGTVYSNQPQHF	TGTGCCAGTAGTACCGGGACAGTCTATAGCAATCAGCCCCAGCATTTT
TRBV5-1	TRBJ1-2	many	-	CASSADKPMNGYTF	TGCGCCAGCAGCGCGGACAAGCCCATGAATGGCTACACCTTC
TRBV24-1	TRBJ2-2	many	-	CATSPGIPHTGELFF	TGTGCCACCAGTCCTGGGATTCCCCACACCGGGGAGCTGTTTTTT
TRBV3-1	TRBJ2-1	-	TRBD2	CASSRWTSGSYNEQFF	TGTGCCAGCAGCCGATGGACTAGCGGGTCCTACAATGAGCAGTTCTTC
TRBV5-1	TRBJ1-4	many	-	CASSLAPPGANEKLFF	TGCGCCAGCAGCTTGGCCCCCCCAGGGGCTAATGAAAAACTGTTTTTT
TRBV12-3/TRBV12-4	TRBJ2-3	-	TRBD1	CASSPPGQGTDTQYF	TGTGCCAGCAGTCCTCCGGGACAGGGCACAGATACGCAGTATTTT
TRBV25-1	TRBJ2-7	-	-	CASSRGTFSYEQYF	TGTGCCAGCAGTCGCGGGACATTCTCCTACGAGCAGTACTTC
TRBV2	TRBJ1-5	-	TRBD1	CASRGTGGNFQPQHF	TGTGCCAGCAGAGGGACAGGGGGAAACTTTCAGCCCCAGCATTTT